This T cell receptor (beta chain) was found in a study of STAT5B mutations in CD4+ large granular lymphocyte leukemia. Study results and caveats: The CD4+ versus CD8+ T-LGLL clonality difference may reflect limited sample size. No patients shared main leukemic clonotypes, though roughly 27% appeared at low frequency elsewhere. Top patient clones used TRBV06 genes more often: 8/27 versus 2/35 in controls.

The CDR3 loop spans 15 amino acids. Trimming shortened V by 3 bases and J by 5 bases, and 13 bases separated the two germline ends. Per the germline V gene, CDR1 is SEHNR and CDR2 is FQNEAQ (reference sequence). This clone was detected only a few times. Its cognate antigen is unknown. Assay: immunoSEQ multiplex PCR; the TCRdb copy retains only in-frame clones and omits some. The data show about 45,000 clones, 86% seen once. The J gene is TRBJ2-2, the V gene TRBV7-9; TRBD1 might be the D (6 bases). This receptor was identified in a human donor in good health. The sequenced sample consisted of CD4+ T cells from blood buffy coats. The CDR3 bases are TGTGCCAGCAGCTTGTCACAGGGTTATACCGGGGAGCTGTTTTTT. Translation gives CASSLSQGYTGELFF.